The 25 T cell receptor beta chains below come from one sample, sequenced in a study of T-cell reconstitution after alpha-beta-depleted transplantation in children. The TCRbeta library incorporated unique molecular identifiers. MiXCR, applied by TCRdb to the PCR reads, yields one record per CDR3 protein. The data show 500,000 to 600,000 distinct CDR3 sequences, with 15% to 20% seen just once and roughly 3.3% held by the top ten. The sample here was PBMCs from the stem cell graft donor, taken from the stem cell graft. All receptors derive from a human donor who donated a stem cell graft to a child with acute lymphoblastic leukemia.

V and J are TRBV12-3 or TRBV12-4 and TRBJ2-1; 8 bases are a match to TRBD2. With V trimmed by 7 bases and J by 11 bases, 10 bases remained unmatched. This CDR3 region has 13 residues. In DNA form, the CDR3 reads TGTGCCAGCACTTGGGGGACTAGAGCTAAGCAGTTCTTC. Its translation: CASTWGTRAKQFF.

The rearrangement joins TRBV6-1 to TRBJ2-1, with TRBD2 matching 8 bases. CDR3 length equals 15 residues. With V trimmed by 5 bases and J by 0 bases, 3 bases remained unmatched. Germline CDR1 is MNHNS and CDR2 is SASEGT. CDR3 DNA sequence: TGTGCCAGCAGTATTAGCGGGACCTCCTACAATGAGCAGTTCTTC. Its protein product is CASSISGTSYNEQFF.

This clonotype came up a few times. The chain carries TRBV20-1 and TRBJ1-5; D not resolved. The germline V and J ends were trimmed by 1 base and 0 bases, with 16 bases remaining between them. Germline assignment: CDR1 DFQATT and CDR2 SNEGSKA (reference sequence). The CDR3 runs to 17 residues. This CDR3 is CSARVIQTTYSNQPQHF. For the CDR3, the DNA is TGCAGTGCTAGAGTCATACAGACGACGTATAGCAATCAGCCCCAGCATTTT.

In its sample, this clonotype was seen a few times. The V gene is TRBV14, the J gene TRBJ2-1, with a tentative D call TRBD1 (6 bases). The germline gives CDR1 SGHDN, CDR2 FVKESK. Trimming took 4 bases from V and 8 from J, leaving 9 bases between them. This CDR3 has 12 residues. CDR3 in amino acids: CASSPQGYEQFF. The DNA of the CDR3 is TGTGCCAGCAGCCCACAGGGATATGAGCAGTTCTTC.

This chain uses TRBV7-2 with TRBJ2-7; no reliable D call. The CDR3 totals 14 residues. CDR1 is SGHTA and CDR2 is FQGNSA in the germline V gene. V shed 1 base and J shed 2 bases, with 9 bases lying between them. As DNA, the CDR3 is TGTGCCAGCAGCTTAGAGGTCAGCCCCTACGAGCAGTACTTC. Its protein is CASSLEVSPYEQYF.

This clonotype was seen only a few times. The V call is TRBV5-1, the J call TRBJ2-6; D gene unclear. CDR1 and CDR2 (germline): SGHRS, YFSETQ. V lost 0 bases to trimming and J lost 2 bases, with 3 bases between them. The CDR3 has 14 residues. In DNA, the CDR3 is TGCGCCAGCAGCTTGGAGCCTGGGGCCAACGTCCTGACTTTC. As protein: CASSLEPGANVLTF.

The chain uses TRBV12-3 or TRBV12-4 and TRBJ2-7, with D unresolved. The V end lost 7 bases, the J end lost 3 bases, and 13 bases lay between the germline ends. The CDR3 extends over 13 amino acids. CDR3 loop: CASTTGVIYEQYF. CDR3 DNA: TGTGCCAGCACAACGGGTGTTATCTACGAGCAGTACTTC.

The V call is TRBV12-3 or TRBV12-4, the J call TRBJ2-7; D uncertain. The CDR3 is made up of 12 amino acids. Trimming stripped 1 base from V and 3 bases from J, with 4 bases between. DNA of the CDR3: TGTGCCAGCAGTTTAGACTTCTACGAGCAGTACTTC. Its protein is CASSLDFYEQYF.

The table lists this clonotype with a few counts. The genes are TRBV7-9 and TRBJ2-7, with 7 nucleotides matching TRBD1. The CDR3 is made up of 16 amino acids. The V and J ends lost 4 bases and 3 bases, in that order; junction bases with no gene match: 12. CDR1 SEHNR and CDR2 FQNEAQ come from the germline V gene (reference sequence). CDR3 protein: CASSSGGRGSLYEQYF. The CDR3 DNA reads as TGTGCCAGCAGCTCAGGGGGTAGGGGATCACTCTACGAGCAGTACTTC.

Only a few counts were recorded for this clonotype. J is TRBJ2-1 and V is TRBV12-3 or TRBV12-4; 7 bases fit TRBD2. The J segment lost 3 bases and the V segment lost 4 bases, leaving 3 bases of the junction unmatched. There are 14 residues in the CDR3. CDR3 amino acids: CASSSGLLYNEQFF. Written as DNA, the CDR3 is TGTGCCAGCAGTTCGGGACTACTCTACAATGAGCAGTTCTTC.

This clonotype was counted between two and nine times. The chain links TRBV12-3 or TRBV12-4 to TRBJ2-1; no reliable D call. This CDR3 region has 12 residues. The ends were cut back, 1 base at V and 10 bases at J, with 8 bases in the middle. The CDR3 region has the DNA TGTGCCAGCAGTTTAGGTATACTCGAGCAGTTCTTC. This sequence encodes CASSLGILEQFF.

There are a few counts of this clonotype. This chain connects TRBV4-1 to TRBJ2-1, with D perhaps TRBD1 or TRBD2 (5 bases each). Germline-derived CDR1 and CDR2 are MGHRA and YSYEKL. Trimming stripped 3 bases from V and 6 bases from J, with 9 bases between. The CDR3 length is 13 residues. The CDR3 DNA follows: TGCGCCAGCAGCCATGGGACCCTCAATGAGCAGTTCTTC. Amino acids: CASSHGTLNEQFF.

The genes are TRBV27 and TRBJ1-2; 9 nucleotides match TRBD1. Germline V gene lookup returns CDR1 MNHEY and CDR2 SMNVEV (reference sequence). V dropped 0 bases and J dropped 3; count of bases not matched to a gene: 8. The CDR3 extends over 17 amino acids. CDR3: CASSLSGTGWNYYGYTF. In nucleotides, the CDR3 is TGTGCCAGCAGTTTATCAGGGACAGGGTGGAACTACTATGGCTACACCTTC.

The rearrangement joins TRBV21-1 to TRBJ1-5. TRBV21-1 is marked as a pseudogene. The CDR3 contains 16 residues. DNA for the CDR3: TGTGCCAGCAGCGGACGGCCTAAGAGGGACGATCAGCCCCAGCATTTT. It translates to CASSGRPKRDDQPQHF.

This clonotype was counted a few times. V usage is TRBV5-5 and J usage is TRBJ1-1, with a possible D match to TRBD1 (6 bases). CDR3 length: 18 residues. Germline V CDR1 and CDR2: SGHKS, YYEKEE (reference sequence). Deletions cut 2 bases from V and 1 base from J, with 21 bases between. The CDR3 region has the DNA TGTGCCAGCAGCTTTTGGGGTAGGGGGGGGCGCGAGAACACTGAAGCTTTCTTT. This codes for CASSFWGRGGRENTEAFF. Using reference TRBV5-5 and TRBJ1-1 for the parts outside the CDR3, the full variable domain is DAGVTQSPTHLIKTRGQQVTLRCSPISGHKSVSWYQQVLGQGPQFIFQYYEKEERGRGNFPDRFSARQFPNYSSELNVNALLLGDSALYLCASSFWGRGGRENTEAFFGQGTRLTVV.

The chain combines TRBV14 with TRBJ2-1, with 15 bases matching TRBD2. The V and J ends lost 4 bases and 7 bases, in that order; junction bases with no gene match: 5. This CDR3 is built from 16 residues. Germline loops: CDR1 SGHDN, CDR2 FVKESK. DNA for the CDR3: TGTGCCAGCAGCCGCTCCGGGACTAGCGGGAGGAATGAGCAGTTCTTC. Translating gives CASSRSGTSGRNEQFF.

The rearrangement uses TRBV20-1 and TRBJ1-1, with TRBD1 identical over 10 bases. The CDR3 is 17 residues long. The V gene end was trimmed by 4 bases and the J gene end by 4 bases; junction bases not matched to a gene: 15. Per germline, CDR1 DFQATT and CDR2 SNEGSKA (reference sequence). Written as DNA, the CDR3 is TGCAGTGCTACGAACCCCGGGACAGGGGTTTTAGGCACTGAAGCTTTCTTT. Translating gives CSATNPGTGVLGTEAFF.

The CDR3: CASSEVRTEQFF. The DNA of the CDR3 is TGTGCCAGCAGTGAAGTTCGCACTGAGCAGTTCTTC. V usage is TRBV2 and J usage is TRBJ2-1, with D hard to call. V was shortened by 1 base and J by 9 bases, with 7 bases between the two germline ends. CDR3 length: 12 residues. Per the germline V gene, CDR1 is SNHLY and CDR2 is FYNNEI. Filled out from reference TRBV2 and TRBJ2-1, the complete variable domain reads EPEVTQTPSHQVTQMGQEVILRCVPISNHLYFYWYRQILGQKVEFLVSFYNNEISEKSEIFDDQFSVERPDGSNFTLKIRSTKLEDSAMYFCASSEVRTEQFFGPGTRLTVL.

The chain has TRBV27 and TRBJ2-1; 9 positions match TRBD2. Germline V gene sequence: CDR1 MNHEY, CDR2 SMNVEV (reference sequence). The CDR3 has 14 residues. V gave up 5 bases and J gave up 6 bases; unmatched junction bases: 5. The CDR3 protein is CASSLSGSLNEQFF. The CDR3 nucleotides are TGTGCCAGCAGTCTTAGCGGGAGTCTCAATGAGCAGTTCTTC.

This clonotype was observed a few times. The chain couples TRBV29-1 to TRBJ1-5; 11 bases fit TRBD1. Trimming cost V 5 bases and J 7 bases; bases outside gene matches: 7. This CDR3 contains 14 residues. Looked up from germline, CDR1 is SQVTM and CDR2 is ANQGSEA. The CDR3, as DNA: TGCAGCGTTCGGGGACAGGGGGAAAGCCAGCCCCAGCATTTT. Encoded protein: CSVRGQGESQPQHF.

This clonotype was counted only a few times. The DNA for the CDR3 is TGTGCCAGCAGCACGTGGGTGGTAGCCAGCACAGATACGCAGTATTTT. Encoded protein: CASSTWVVASTDTQYF. The genes are TRBV7-9 and TRBJ2-3; D is uncertain. This CDR3 is built from 16 residues. Germline CDR1 SEHNR, CDR2 FQNEAQ (reference sequence). Trimming pared 5 bases from V and 0 bases from J, leaving 15 bases between.

This clonotype was found a few times. The V call is TRBV15, the J call TRBJ2-7; D unresolved. CDR1 is LNHNV, CDR2 YYDKDF, per germline (reference sequence). V was trimmed by 8 bases and J by 2 bases, leaving 16 bases between them. The CDR3 is 14 amino acids. The CDR3 reads CATGVAGPTYEQYF. DNA for the CDR3: TGTGCCACCGGGGTGGCCGGACCTACCTACGAGCAGTACTTC.

This rearrangement joins TRBV6-5 to TRBJ2-1, with unresolved D. Germline V gene sequence: CDR1 MNHEY, CDR2 SVGAGI. V was pared by 2 bases and J by 6 bases, with 8 bases between. The CDR3 extends over 13 amino acids. CDR3 nucleotides: TGTGCCAGCAGTTACGAAGGTGGCAATGAGCAGTTCTTC. Amino acid sequence: CASSYEGGNEQFF.

V usage is TRBV2 and J usage is TRBJ2-1; TRBD2 matches at 9 bases. V was clipped by 4 bases and J by 3 bases; unmatched bases: 10. The CDR3 loop spans 17 amino acids. Germline V gene data show CDR1 as SNHLY and CDR2 as FYNNEI. CDR3 sequence: CASSGGGRAVDYNEQFF. CDR3 in DNA: TGTGCCAGCAGTGGGGGCGGGAGGGCCGTCGACTACAATGAGCAGTTCTTC.

The genes are TRBV11-2 and TRBJ2-7, with TRBD2 as a possible D gene (6 bases). V was pared by 0 bases and J by 6 bases, with 15 bases between. The CDR3 runs to 15 residues. Germline V gene data show CDR1 as SGHAT and CDR2 as FQNNGV. The CDR3 reads CASSLDKGGFVEQYF. The CDR3, as DNA: TGTGCCAGCAGCTTAGATAAGGGAGGTTTTGTCGAGCAGTACTTC.